This TCR beta chain was documented in a study of preoperative IRX-2 immunotherapy in early breast cancer. Data came from immunoSEQ multiplex PCR; TCRdb stores just in-frame clones and leaves some out. Seen here are roughly 40,000 clones, roughly 77% observed once, and the top ten hold approximately 1%. Specified treatment: preoperative locoregional IRX-2 cytokine immunotherapy. This phase Ib study tested locoregional IRX-2 cytokine immunotherapy given before surgery. The source material was tumor tissue, sampled after IRX-2 immunotherapy. This TCR derives from a human donor with breast cancer.

CDR3: CASSPRGLAGSTDTQYF. The CDR3 DNA is TGTGCCAGCAGCCCTAGAGGACTAGCGGGATCAACAGATACGCAGTATTTT. The V and J genes are TRBV9 and TRBJ2-3; 12 bases line up with TRBD2. J lost 3 bases, V lost 4 bases, and 9 bases had no gene match. Germline V gives CDR1 SGDLS, CDR2 YYNGEE. There are 17 residues in the CDR3.